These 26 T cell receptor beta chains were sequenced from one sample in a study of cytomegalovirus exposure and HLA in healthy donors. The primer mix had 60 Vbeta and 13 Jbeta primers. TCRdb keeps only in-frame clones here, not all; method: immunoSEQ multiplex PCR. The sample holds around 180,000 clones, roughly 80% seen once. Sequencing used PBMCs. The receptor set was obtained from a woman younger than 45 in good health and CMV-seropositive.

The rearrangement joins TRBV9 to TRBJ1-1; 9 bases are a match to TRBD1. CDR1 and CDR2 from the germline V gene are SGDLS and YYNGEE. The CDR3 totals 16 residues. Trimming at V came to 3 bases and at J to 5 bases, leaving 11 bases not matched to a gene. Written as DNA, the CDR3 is TGTGCCAGCAGCGACCGGACAGGGGTTGACTGGACTGAAGCTTTCTTT. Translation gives CASSDRTGVDWTEAFF.

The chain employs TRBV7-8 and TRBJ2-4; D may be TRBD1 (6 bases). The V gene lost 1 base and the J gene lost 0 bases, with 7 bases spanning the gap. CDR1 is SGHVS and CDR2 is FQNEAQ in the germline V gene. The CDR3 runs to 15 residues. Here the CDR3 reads CASSLGGLAKNIQYF. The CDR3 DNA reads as TGTGCCAGCAGCTTAGGGGGGCTAGCCAAAAACATTCAGTACTTC.

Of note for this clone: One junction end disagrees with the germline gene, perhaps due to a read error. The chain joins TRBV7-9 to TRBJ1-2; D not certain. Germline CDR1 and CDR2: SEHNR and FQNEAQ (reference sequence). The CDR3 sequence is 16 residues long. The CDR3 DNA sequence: TGTTCCAGCAGCCCTCCCGCCAAGGACGCCGGGAGCGGCTACACCTTC. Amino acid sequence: CSSSPPAKDAGSGYTF.

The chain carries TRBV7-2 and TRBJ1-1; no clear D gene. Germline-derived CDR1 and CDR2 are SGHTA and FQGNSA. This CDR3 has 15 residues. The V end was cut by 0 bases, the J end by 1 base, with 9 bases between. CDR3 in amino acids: CASSLATGRNTEAFF. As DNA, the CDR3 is TGTGCCAGCAGCTTAGCAACCGGGAGGAACACTGAAGCTTTCTTT.

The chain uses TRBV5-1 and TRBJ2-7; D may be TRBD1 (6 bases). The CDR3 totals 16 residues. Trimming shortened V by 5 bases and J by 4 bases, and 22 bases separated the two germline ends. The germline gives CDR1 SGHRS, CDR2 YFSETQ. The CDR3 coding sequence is TGCGCCAGCAGTTTTAGGGCAGGGGCAGGGGATTACGAGCAGTACTTC. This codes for CASSFRAGAGDYEQYF.

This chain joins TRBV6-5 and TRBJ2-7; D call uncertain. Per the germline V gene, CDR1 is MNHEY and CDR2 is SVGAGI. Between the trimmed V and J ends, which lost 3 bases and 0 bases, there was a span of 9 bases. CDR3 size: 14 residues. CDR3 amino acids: CASSYNYNSYEQYF. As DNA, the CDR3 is TGTGCCAGCAGTTATAACTACAACTCCTACGAGCAGTACTTC.

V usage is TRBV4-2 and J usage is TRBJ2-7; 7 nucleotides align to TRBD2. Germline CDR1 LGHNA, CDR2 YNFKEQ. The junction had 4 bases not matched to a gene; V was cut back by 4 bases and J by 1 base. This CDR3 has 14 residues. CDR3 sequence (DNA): TGTGCCAGCAGCCGGGCGGGAGAGTCCTACGAGCAGTACTTC. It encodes CASSRAGESYEQYF.

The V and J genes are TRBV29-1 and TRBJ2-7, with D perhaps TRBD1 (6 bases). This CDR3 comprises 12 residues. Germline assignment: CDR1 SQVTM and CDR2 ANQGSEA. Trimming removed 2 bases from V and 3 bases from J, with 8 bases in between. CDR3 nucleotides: TGCAGCGTTGAAACAGGGATCTACGAGCAGTACTTC. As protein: CSVETGIYEQYF.

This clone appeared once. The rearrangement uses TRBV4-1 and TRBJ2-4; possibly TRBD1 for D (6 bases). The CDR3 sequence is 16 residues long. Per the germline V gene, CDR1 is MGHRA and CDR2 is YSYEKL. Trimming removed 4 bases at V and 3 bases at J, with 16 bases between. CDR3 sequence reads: CASSPTGPEGKNIQYF. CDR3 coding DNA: TGCGCCAGCAGCCCCACAGGGCCAGAGGGCAAAAACATTCAGTACTTC.

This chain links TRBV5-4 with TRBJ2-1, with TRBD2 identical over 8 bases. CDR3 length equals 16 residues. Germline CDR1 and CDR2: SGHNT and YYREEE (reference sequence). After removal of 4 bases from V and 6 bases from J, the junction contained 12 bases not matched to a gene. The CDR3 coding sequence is TGTGCCAGCAGCCGCTTTGCGGCGGGGGGCTCCAATGAGCAGTTCTTC. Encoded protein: CASSRFAAGGSNEQFF.

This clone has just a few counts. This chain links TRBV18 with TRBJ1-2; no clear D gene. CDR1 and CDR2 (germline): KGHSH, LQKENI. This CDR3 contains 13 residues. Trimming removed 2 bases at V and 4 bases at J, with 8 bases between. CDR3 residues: CASSPTVTYGYTF. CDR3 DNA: TGTGCCAGCTCACCAACAGTAACCTATGGCTACACCTTC.

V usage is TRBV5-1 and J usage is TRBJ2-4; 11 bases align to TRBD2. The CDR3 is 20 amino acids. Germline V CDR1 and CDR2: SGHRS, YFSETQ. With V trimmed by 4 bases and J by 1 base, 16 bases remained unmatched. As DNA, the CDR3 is TGCGCCAGCAGCACATGGACTAGCGGGTTGATCATAGGGGCCAAAAACATTCAGTACTTC. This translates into CASSTWTSGLIIGAKNIQYF.

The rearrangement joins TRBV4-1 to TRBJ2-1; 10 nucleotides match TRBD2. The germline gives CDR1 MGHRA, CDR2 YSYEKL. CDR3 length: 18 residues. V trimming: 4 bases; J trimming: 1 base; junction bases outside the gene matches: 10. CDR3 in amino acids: CASSPQVLAGVSYNEQFF. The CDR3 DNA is TGCGCCAGCAGCCCTCAGGTCCTAGCGGGAGTTTCCTACAATGAGCAGTTCTTC.

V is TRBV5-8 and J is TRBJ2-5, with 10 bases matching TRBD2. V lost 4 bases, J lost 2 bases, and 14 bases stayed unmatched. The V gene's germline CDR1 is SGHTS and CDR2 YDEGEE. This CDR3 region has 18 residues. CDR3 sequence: CASSPGIAGGWSQETQYF. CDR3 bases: TGTGCCAGCAGCCCTGGTATAGCGGGAGGATGGAGTCAAGAGACCCAGTACTTC.

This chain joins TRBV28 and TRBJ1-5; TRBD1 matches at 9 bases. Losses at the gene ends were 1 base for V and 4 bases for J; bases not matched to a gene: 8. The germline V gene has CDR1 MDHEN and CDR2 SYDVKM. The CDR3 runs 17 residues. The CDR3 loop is CASSLLQGASQNQPQHF. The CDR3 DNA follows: TGTGCCAGCAGTTTATTACAGGGGGCGTCTCAAAATCAGCCCCAGCATTTT.

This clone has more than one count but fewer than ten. The CDR3 nucleotides are TGCGCCAGCAGCCGTTCCGGGACACCGAACCTTAACACTGAAGCTTTCTTT. Translation gives CASSRSGTPNLNTEAFF. The rearrangement joins TRBV4-3 to TRBJ1-1, with D perhaps matching TRBD1 (6 bases). Germline V CDR1 and CDR2: LGHNA, YSLEER. This CDR3 is 17 amino acids long. Trimming took 4 bases from V and 2 from J, leaving 20 bases between them.

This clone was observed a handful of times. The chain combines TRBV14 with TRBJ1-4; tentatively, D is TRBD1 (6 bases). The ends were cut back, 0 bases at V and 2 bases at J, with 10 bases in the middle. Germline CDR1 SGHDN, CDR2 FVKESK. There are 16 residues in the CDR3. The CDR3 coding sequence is TGTGCCAGCAGCCAAGACTGGGGGCCCACTAATGAAAAACTGTTTTTT. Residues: CASSQDWGPTNEKLFF.

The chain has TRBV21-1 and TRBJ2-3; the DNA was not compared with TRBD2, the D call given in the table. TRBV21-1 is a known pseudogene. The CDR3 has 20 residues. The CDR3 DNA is TGTGCCAGCAGCCCCGGGGGAGCGGGGGGCGCTCCTACTAGCACAGATACGCAGTATTTT. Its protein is CASSPGGAGGAPTSTDTQYF.

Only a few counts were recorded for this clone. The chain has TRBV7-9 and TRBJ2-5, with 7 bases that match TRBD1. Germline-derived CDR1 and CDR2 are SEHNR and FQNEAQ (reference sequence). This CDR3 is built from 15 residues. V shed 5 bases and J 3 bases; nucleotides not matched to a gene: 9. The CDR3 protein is CASSALSGTEETQYF. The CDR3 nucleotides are TGTGCCAGCAGCGCGCTCTCCGGGACAGAAGAGACCCAGTACTTC.

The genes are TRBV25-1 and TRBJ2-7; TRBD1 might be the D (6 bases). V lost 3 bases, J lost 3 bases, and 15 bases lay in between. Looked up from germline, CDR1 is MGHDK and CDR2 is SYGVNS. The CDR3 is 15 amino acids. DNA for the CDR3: TGTGCCAGCAGTGAGGGAGTGGGGGCGAACTACGAGCAGTACTTC. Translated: CASSEGVGANYEQYF.

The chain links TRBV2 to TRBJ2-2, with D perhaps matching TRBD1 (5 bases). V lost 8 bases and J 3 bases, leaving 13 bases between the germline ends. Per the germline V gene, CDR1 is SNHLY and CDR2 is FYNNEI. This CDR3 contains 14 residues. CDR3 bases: TGTGCCAGCGACTCGGACACGGACACCGGGGAGCTGTTTTTT. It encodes CASDSDTDTGELFF.

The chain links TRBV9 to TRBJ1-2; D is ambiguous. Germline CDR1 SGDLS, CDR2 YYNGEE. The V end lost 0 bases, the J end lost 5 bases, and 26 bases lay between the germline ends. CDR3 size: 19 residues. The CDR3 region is CASSVAFKHERDVKYGYTF. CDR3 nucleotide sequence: TGTGCCAGCAGCGTAGCTTTTAAACATGAGCGCGATGTGAAATATGGCTACACCTTC. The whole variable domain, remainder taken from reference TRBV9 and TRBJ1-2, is DSGVTQTPKHLITATGQRVTLRCSPRSGDLSVYWYQQSLDQGLQFLIQYYNGEERAKGNILERFSAQQFPDLHSELNLSSLELGDSALYFCASSVAFKHERDVKYGYTFGSGTRLTVV.

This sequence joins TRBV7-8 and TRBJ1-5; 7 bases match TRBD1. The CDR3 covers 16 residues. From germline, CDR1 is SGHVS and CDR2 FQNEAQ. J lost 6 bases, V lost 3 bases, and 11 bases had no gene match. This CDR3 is CASSLEGQGVGQPQHF. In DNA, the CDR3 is TGTGCCAGCAGCTTGGAGGGGCAGGGGGTGGGTCAGCCCCAGCATTTT.

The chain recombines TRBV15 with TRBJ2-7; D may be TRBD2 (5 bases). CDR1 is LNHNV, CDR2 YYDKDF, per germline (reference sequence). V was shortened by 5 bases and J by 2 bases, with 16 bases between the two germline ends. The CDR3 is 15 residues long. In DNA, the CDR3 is TGTGCCACCAGCGCGCAGGCTCCCGGGGCCTACGAGCAGTACTTC. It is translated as CATSAQAPGAYEQYF.

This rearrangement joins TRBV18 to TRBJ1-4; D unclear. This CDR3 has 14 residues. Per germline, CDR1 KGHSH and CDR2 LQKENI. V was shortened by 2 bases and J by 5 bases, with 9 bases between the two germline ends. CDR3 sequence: CASSPDPGNEKLFF. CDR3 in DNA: TGTGCCAGCTCACCAGATCCGGGGAATGAAAAACTGTTTTTT.

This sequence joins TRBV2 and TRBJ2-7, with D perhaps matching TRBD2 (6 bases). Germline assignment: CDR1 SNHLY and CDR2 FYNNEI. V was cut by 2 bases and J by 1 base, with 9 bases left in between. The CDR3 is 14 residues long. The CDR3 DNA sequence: TGTGCCAGCAGTGAAATAGGGACTTCCTACGAGCAGTACTTC. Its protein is CASSEIGTSYEQYF. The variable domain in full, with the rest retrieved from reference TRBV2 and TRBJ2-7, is EPEVTQTPSHQVTQMGQEVILRCVPISNHLYFYWYRQILGQKVEFLVSFYNNEISEKSEIFDDQFSVERPDGSNFTLKIRSTKLEDSAMYFCASSEIGTSYEQYFGPGTRLTVT.